These 18 T cell receptor beta chains were all obtained from the same sample, sequenced in a study of Graves' ophthalmopathy and Graves' hyperthyroidism. Using RNA transcripts, the TCR beta CDR3 regions were amplified. HTBI primers served in a first-round RT-PCR, which a second-round multiplex PCR followed. MiXCR was run by TCRdb on the multiplex PCR reads, yielding one entry per CDR3 protein. The table lists 500,000 to 700,000 distinct CDR3 sequences, about 20% of them singletons. The sample was peripheral blood. The source of these receptors is a woman between 18 and 30 years old with stable Graves' hyperthyroidism. Some clones in this sample may be carry-over from other donors' samples.

The chain carries TRBV20-1 and TRBJ1-2; D remains ambiguous. V lost 5 bases and J 8 bases, leaving 9 bases between the germline ends. Germline CDR1 reads DFQATT; CDR2 reads SNEGSKA (reference sequence). The CDR3 runs 10 residues. CDR3 residues: CSAAPEGYTF. In DNA form, the CDR3 reads TGCAGTGCTGCCCCCGAGGGCTACACCTTC.

The chain carries TRBV10-1 and TRBJ2-5; tentative D call: TRBD1 (6 bases). The V and J ends lost 2 bases and 3 bases respectively, with 13 bases between them. This CDR3 is built from 15 residues. Per the germline V gene, CDR1 is WNHNN and CDR2 is SYGVQD (reference sequence). CDR3 nucleotides: TGCGCCAGCAGTGAGGATCAGGGGTCGGAAGAGACCCAGTACTTC. Its translation is CASSEDQGSEETQYF.

This clonotype was observed a single time. The J gene is TRBJ2-5, the V gene TRBV30, with 7 positions matching TRBD2. The germline CDR1 and CDR2 sequences are GTSNPN and SVGIG (reference sequence). The CDR3 loop spans 12 amino acids. J lost 7 bases, V lost 1 base, and 3 bases had no gene match. CDR3: CAWSERGGTQYF. In DNA form, the CDR3 reads TGTGCCTGGAGTGAGCGGGGTGGGACCCAGTACTTC.

This clonotype was seen repeatedly, ten times or more. J is TRBJ2-7 and V is TRBV12-3 or TRBV12-4, with no clear D. V dropped 6 bases and J dropped 7 bases, with 13 bases sitting between them. The length of the CDR3 is 12 residues. In DNA, the CDR3 is TGTGCCAGCAGACCATATAACGGAGAGCAGTACTTC. Protein: CASRPYNGEQYF.

J is TRBJ2-7 and V is TRBV6-1, with D perhaps being TRBD1 or TRBD2 (5 bases each). Germline CDR1 reads MNHNS; CDR2 reads SASEGT. The CDR3 is 13 amino acids. Trimming took 8 bases from V and 5 from J, leaving 16 bases between them. CDR3 sequence (DNA): TGTGCCAGCGGGGATAGGGGAGTCCACGAGCAGTACTTC. Its protein product is CASGDRGVHEQYF.

This sequence joins TRBV12-3 or TRBV12-4 and TRBJ1-5; tentatively, D is TRBD1 (5 bases). The CDR3 loop spans 15 amino acids. Trimming removed 3 bases from V and 6 bases from J, with 15 bases in between. The DNA for the CDR3 is TGTGCCAGCAGTTTGGGGGGAAGGCAGGGTCAGCCCCAGCATTTT. It specifies CASSLGGRQGQPQHF.

This clonotype was picked up a small number of times. This chain connects TRBV4-2 to TRBJ1-5, with 7 bases fitting TRBD1. The CDR3 covers 17 residues. The germline V gene encodes CDR1 LGHNA and CDR2 YNFKEQ. V trimming: 0 bases; J trimming: 0 bases; junction bases outside the gene matches: 5. This CDR3 reads CASSQDPTGYSNQPQHF. DNA for the CDR3: TGTGCCAGCAGCCAAGACCCGACAGGGTATAGCAATCAGCCCCAGCATTTT.

This clonotype has ten or more counts. The chain has TRBV6-5 and TRBJ1-5, with D hard to call. Trimming pared 7 bases from V and 5 bases from J, leaving 12 bases between. The CDR3 sequence is 13 residues long. Germline V gene lookup returns CDR1 MNHEY and CDR2 SVGAGI. The CDR3 protein is CASKESFDQPQHF. In nucleotides, the CDR3 is TGTGCCAGCAAGGAAAGTTTCGATCAGCCCCAGCATTTT.

In this sample, this clonotype turned up many times. The chain joins TRBV6-1 to TRBJ1-2; no reliable D call. The V and J ends lost 8 bases and 2 bases respectively, with 21 bases between them. The germline V gene has CDR1 MNHNS and CDR2 SASEGT. The CDR3 totals 16 residues. The CDR3 region is CASLEGRGFTNYGYTF. The DNA for the CDR3 is TGTGCCAGCCTCGAAGGGAGAGGTTTTACGAACTATGGCTACACCTTC.

CDR3 coding DNA: TGTGCCAGCACTAGGGACGGCGCGGGGGAAGAGACCCAGTACTTC. It specifies CASTRDGAGEETQYF. The V call is TRBV6-1, the J call TRBJ2-5, with TRBD2 matching over 7 bases. After removal of 7 bases from V and 3 bases from J, the junction contained 11 bases not matched to a gene. Germline CDR1 and CDR2: MNHNS and SASEGT. This CDR3 spans 15 amino acids.

This chain connects TRBV18 to TRBJ1-2; TRBD1 matches at 9 bases. Germline CDR1 reads KGHSH; CDR2 reads LQKENI. CDR3 length: 13 residues. V shed 2 bases and J 8 bases; nucleotides not matched to a gene: 3. CDR3 in amino acids: CASSPGGTGGYTF. CDR3 DNA: TGTGCCAGCTCACCAGGCGGGACAGGGGGCTACACCTTC.

This clonotype was seen repeatedly, ten times or more. The genes are TRBV10-3 and TRBJ2-7, with D uncertain. CDR1 is ENHRY, CDR2 SYGVKD, per germline. Between the trimmed V and J ends, which lost 7 bases and 0 bases, there was a span of 10 bases. This CDR3 comprises 13 residues. For the CDR3, the DNA is TGTGCCATCAAGTCCTATCGCTCCTACGAGCAGTACTTC. Translated, it gives CAIKSYRSYEQYF.

This clonotype was counted many times. The rearrangement links TRBV20-1 to TRBJ2-4; TRBD1 matches at 7 bases. The CDR3 loop spans 15 amino acids. V trimming: 1 base; J trimming: 4 bases; junction bases outside the gene matches: 7. Per the germline V gene, CDR1 is DFQATT and CDR2 is SNEGSKA (reference sequence). Here the CDR3 reads CSARAPRDRKNIQYF. The CDR3 bases are TGCAGTGCTAGAGCTCCCCGGGACAGAAAAAACATTCAGTACTTC.

This rearrangement joins TRBV20-1 to TRBJ2-5, with D possibly being TRBD2 (6 bases). Trimming removed 0 bases at V and 6 bases at J, with 17 bases between. Germline CDR1 DFQATT, CDR2 SNEGSKA (reference sequence). This CDR3 has 15 amino acids. CDR3 residues: CSARDLRLDSQTQYF. The CDR3 nucleotides read TGCAGTGCTAGAGATCTGCGACTAGATTCCCAGACCCAGTACTTC.

This clonotype was detected a few times. V gene TRBV6-2 or TRBV6-3 combines with J gene TRBJ2-7, with no clear D. Germline assignment: CDR1 MNHEY and CDR2 SVGEGT. V lost 2 bases and J 3 bases, leaving 14 bases between the germline ends. This CDR3 spans 15 amino acids. The CDR3 coding sequence is TGTGCCAGCAGTTACGAATCAGGCACCAACTACGAGCAGTACTTC. This sequence encodes CASSYESGTNYEQYF.

This clonotype was found many times. The CDR3: CSARDLDTGELFF. The CDR3 DNA follows: TGCAGTGCTAGAGATCTGGACACCGGGGAGCTGTTTTTT. The chain has TRBV20-1 and TRBJ2-2; D gene ambiguous. CDR3 length equals 13 residues. Germline V gene sequence: CDR1 DFQATT, CDR2 SNEGSKA (reference sequence). V shed 0 bases and J shed 3 bases, with 5 bases lying between them.

As concerns this clonotype: An end of the junction does not agree with germline; a read error may underlie this. CDR3 amino acids: CASSFSYVGAYDQYF. The CDR3 DNA follows: TGTGCCAGCAGTTTTTCGTATGTCGGAGCTTACGATCAGTACTTC. The chain is built from TRBV12-3 or TRBV12-4 and TRBJ2-7; no firm D call. This CDR3 is 15 amino acids long.

The chain has TRBV7-2 and TRBJ2-7; 10 positions agree with TRBD2. The CDR3 has 15 residues. In germline, CDR1 is SGHTA, CDR2 FQGNSA. The J segment lost 4 bases and the V segment lost 0 bases, leaving 3 bases of the junction unmatched. The CDR3 reads CASSLAASGGYEQYF. The DNA of the CDR3 is TGTGCCAGCAGCTTAGCGGCTAGCGGGGGATACGAGCAGTACTTC.